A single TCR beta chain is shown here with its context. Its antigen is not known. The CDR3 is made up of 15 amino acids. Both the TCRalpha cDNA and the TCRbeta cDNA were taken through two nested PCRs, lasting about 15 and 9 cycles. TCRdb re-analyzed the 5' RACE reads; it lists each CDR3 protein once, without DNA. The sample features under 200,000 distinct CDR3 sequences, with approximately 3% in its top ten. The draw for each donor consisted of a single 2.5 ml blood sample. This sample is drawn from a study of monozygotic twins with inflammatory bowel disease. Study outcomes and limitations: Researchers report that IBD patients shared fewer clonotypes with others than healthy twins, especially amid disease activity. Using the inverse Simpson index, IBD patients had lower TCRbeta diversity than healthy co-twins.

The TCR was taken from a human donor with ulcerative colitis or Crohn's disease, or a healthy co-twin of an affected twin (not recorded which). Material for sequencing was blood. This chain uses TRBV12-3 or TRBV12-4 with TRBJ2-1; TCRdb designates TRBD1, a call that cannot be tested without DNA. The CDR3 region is CASTRRDSRGNEQFF.